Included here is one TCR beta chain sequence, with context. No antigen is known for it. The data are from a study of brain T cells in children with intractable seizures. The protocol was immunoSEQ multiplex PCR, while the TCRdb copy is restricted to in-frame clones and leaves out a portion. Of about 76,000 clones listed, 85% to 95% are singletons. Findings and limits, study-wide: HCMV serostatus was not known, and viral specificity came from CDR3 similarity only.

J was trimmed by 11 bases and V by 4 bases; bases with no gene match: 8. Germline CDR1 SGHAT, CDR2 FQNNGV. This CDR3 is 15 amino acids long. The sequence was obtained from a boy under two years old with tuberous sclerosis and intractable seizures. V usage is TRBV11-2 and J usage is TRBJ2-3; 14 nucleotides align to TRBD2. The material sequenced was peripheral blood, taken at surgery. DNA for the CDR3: TGTGCCAGCAGCTCGCGGACTAGCGGGAGGAGGGGGCAGTATTTT. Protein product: CASSSRTSGRRGQYF.